This T cell receptor (beta chain) was recorded in a study of blood T cells in healthy people across ages. General study points: Strong correlation existed between TCR beta diversity and naive T cell percentage.

Regarding this clonotype: Its target is not known.

Then a second PCR, running about 6 to 11 cycles, was carried out with a sample-barcoded 5' primer and a J-beta primer mix. TCRdb re-analysed the 5' RACE reads in MiXCR, keeping a single row per CDR3 protein. The repertoire holds more than 500,000 distinct CDR3 sequences, 27% seen once, with 3% to 4.5% in the top ten. The sample was also reused in another study, on T cells of mothers and their children.

The specimen sequenced was blood. The origin of this receptor is a boy between 2 and 15 years old in good health.

CDR3 in amino acids: CASSWTSGGGGEQFF. The CDR3 nucleotides are TGCGCCAGCAGCTGGACTAGCGGGGGAGGAGGTGAGCAGTTCTTC. This chain uses TRBV5-1 with TRBJ2-5; TRBD2 matches at 13 bases. The DNA end favors TRBJ2-1, so the J call may be wrong. This CDR3 has 15 residues. Germline assignment: CDR1 SGHRS and CDR2 YFSETQ.